These T cell receptor beta chains were read from a single sample in a study of T cells after yellow fever vaccination. TCRdb re-called the 5' RACE reads through MiXCR, storing one row per CDR3 protein. The data hold some 420,000 distinct CDR3 sequences, with approximately 19% observed a single time. The sample in question was PBMCs, obtained before the yellow fever booster vaccination. The source is a man between 18 and 35 years old who received the YFV17D yellow fever vaccine. Both conserved end residues are part of each CDR3. The order of the fields is J gene, V gene, CDR3 protein.

j_gene: TRBJ2-7; v_gene: TRBV10-3; CDR3aa: CAIMREDSLSEQYF
j_gene: TRBJ2-1; v_gene: TRBV24-1; CDR3aa: CATSDRSSGGVGEQFF
j_gene: TRBJ2-3; v_gene: TRBV6-2/TRBV6-3; CDR3aa: CASSFGTSENTQYF
j_gene: TRBJ2-7; v_gene: TRBV25-1; CDR3aa: CASRDLGAAGYYEQYF
j_gene: TRBJ2-6; v_gene: TRBV12-3/TRBV12-4; CDR3aa: CASTTIAGANVLTF
j_gene: TRBJ2-1; v_gene: TRBV29-1; CDR3aa: CSVDGTGDNEQFF
j_gene: TRBJ2-1; v_gene: TRBV6-1; CDR3aa: CASRGGGGEQFF
j_gene: TRBJ2-2; v_gene: TRBV7-9; CDR3aa: CASSPSMGDTGELFF
j_gene: TRBJ2-3; v_gene: TRBV5-1; CDR3aa: CASSISDQTDTQYF
j_gene: TRBJ2-2; v_gene: TRBV5-1; CDR3aa: CASSLELAGELFF
j_gene: TRBJ2-1; v_gene: TRBV7-3; CDR3aa: CASSRGTGPWNEQFF
j_gene: TRBJ2-3; v_gene: TRBV5-5; CDR3aa: CASSFRGVQFTDTQYF
j_gene: TRBJ1-6; v_gene: TRBV12-5; CDR3aa: CASGSGQGLPLHF
j_gene: TRBJ2-6; v_gene: TRBV4-2; CDR3aa: CASSQTGGSGANVLTF
j_gene: TRBJ2-1; v_gene: TRBV7-3; CDR3aa: CASSLFGGNEQFF
j_gene: TRBJ2-7; v_gene: TRBV5-1; CDR3aa: CASSPLTGASYEQYF
j_gene: TRBJ1-1; v_gene: TRBV4-2; CDR3aa: CASSQAGRVGTEAFF
j_gene: TRBJ2-5; v_gene: TRBV27; CDR3aa: CGDSGGLETQYF